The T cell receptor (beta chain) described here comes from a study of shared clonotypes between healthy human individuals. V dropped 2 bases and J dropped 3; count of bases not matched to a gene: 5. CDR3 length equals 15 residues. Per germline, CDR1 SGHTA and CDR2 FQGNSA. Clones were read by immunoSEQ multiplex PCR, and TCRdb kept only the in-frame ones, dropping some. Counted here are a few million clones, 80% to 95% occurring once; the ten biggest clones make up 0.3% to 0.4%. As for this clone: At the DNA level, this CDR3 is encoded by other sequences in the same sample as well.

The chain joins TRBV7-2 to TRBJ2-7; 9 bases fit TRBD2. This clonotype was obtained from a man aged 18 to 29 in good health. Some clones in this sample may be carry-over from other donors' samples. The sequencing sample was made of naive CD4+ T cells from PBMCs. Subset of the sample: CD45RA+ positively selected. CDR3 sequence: CASSLRLAGSYEQYF. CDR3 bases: TGTGCCAGCAGCTTAAGGCTAGCGGGAAGCTACGAGCAGTACTTC.